The rows below give T cell receptor beta chains drawn from one sample of a study of human T cells and chemical hapten exposure. TCRdb processed the RACE reads anew with MiXCR; each CDR3 protein has one entry. The sample lists some 82,000 distinct CDR3 sequences, 6.5% to 8% occurring once. Sequenced here: whole blood, sampled in connection with sensitization to the hapten diphenylcyclopropenone (DPC). Receptor source: a woman aged 30 to 39 with alopecia areata. Some clones in this sample may be carry-over from other donors' samples. Each CDR3 is given with its conserved first and last residue. The D gene is left open where the match is weak. The size of a clone is reported for some rows only, either as once, few or many, or as a class for expanded clones.

TRBV7-9	TRBJ1-2	15	NA	NA	CASSSQYTQDYGYTF	TGTGCCAGCAGCTCCCAATACACACAGGACTATGGCTACACCTTC
TRBV6-1	TRBJ1-6	17	TRBD1	many	CASSPLAGGSYNSPLHF	TGTGCCAGCAGTCCTCTCGCAGGGGGCTCCTATAATTCACCCCTCCACTTT
TRBV4-2	TRBJ1-4	15	NA	NA	CASSPKRGGIGKLFF	TGTGCCAGCAGCCCAAAGCGGGGAGGAATTGGAAAACTGTTTTTT
TRBV19	TRBJ1-1	18	NA	few	CASTTTLGKGGRYTEAFF	TGTGCCAGTACCACCACACTTGGGAAGGGAGGTCGGTACACTGAAGCTTTCTTT
TRBV2	TRBJ2-3	17	TRBD2	many	CASSEGLAGPRTDTQYF	TGTGCCAGCAGTGAAGGACTAGCGGGCCCTCGCACAGATACGCAGTATTTT
TRBV3-1	TRBJ1-2	16	TRBD1	many	CASSPSFDRVEGGYTF	TGTGCCAGCAGCCCTTCTTTTGACAGGGTAGAAGGGGGCTACACCTTC
TRBV12-3/TRBV12-4	TRBJ1-5	14	NA	many	CASSSVISVQPQHF	TGTGCCAGCAGCTCAGTGATTTCCGTTCAGCCCCAGCATTTT
TRBV10-3	TRBJ1-3	13	NA	many	CAISLVLANTIYF	TGTGCCATCAGTTTAGTTCTAGCAAACACCATATATTTT
TRBV29-1	TRBJ1-2	13	NA	NA	CSVGYPGVGGYTF	TGCAGCGTTGGATACCCCGGGGTCGGTGGCTACACCTTC
TRBV12-3/TRBV12-4	TRBJ1-5	15	NA	few	CASSLYQDSNQPQHF	TGTGCCAGCAGTTTATATCAGGATAGCAATCAGCCCCAGCATTTT
TRBV5-1	TRBJ1-4	14	NA	many	CASSSKTVGEKLFF	TGCGCCAGCAGCTCGAAGACAGTCGGAGAAAAACTGTTTTTT
TRBV24-1	TRBJ2-1	13	NA	few	CATSPGGGNEQFF	TGTGCCACCAGCCCAGGGGGGGGCAATGAGCAGTTCTTC
TRBV4-2	TRBJ1-6	18	NA	few	CASSQDEVGGPYNSPLHF	TGTGCCAGCAGCCAAGATGAGGTGGGGGGTCCCTATAATTCACCCCTCCACTTT
TRBV19	TRBJ2-7	13	NA	many	CASSEAPRGEQYF	TGTGCCAGTAGTGAAGCCCCCCGGGGGGAGCAGTACTTC
TRBV23-1	TRBJ1-6	18	NA	NA	CASSSQTGPSSYNSPLHF	TGCGCCAGCAGTTCGCAAACAGGGCCAAGCTCCTATAATTCACCCCTCCACTTT
TRBV2	TRBJ2-1	12	NA	few	CASSTRGNEQFF	TGTGCCAGCAGTACCAGGGGCAATGAGCAGTTCTTC
TRBV11-2	TRBJ1-5	13	NA	NA	CASSLLGDQPQHF	TGTGCCAGCAGCTTATTAGGGGATCAGCCCCAGCATTTT
TRBV7-6	TRBJ1-1	12	NA	NA	CASSAVGTEAFF	TGTGCCAGCAGCGCAGTGGGGACTGAAGCTTTCTTT
TRBV12-3/TRBV12-4	TRBJ1-5	14	NA	many	CASSSSVFNQPQHF	TGTGCCAGCAGTTCCTCTGTGTTCAATCAGCCCCAGCATTTT
TRBV11-2	TRBJ2-1	15	TRBD1	many	CASSLTGGAGHEQFF	TGTGCCAGCAGCTTAACAGGGGGCGCTGGTCATGAGCAGTTCTTC
TRBV6-5	TRBJ2-3	14	NA	many	CASRGGGRTDTQYF	TGTGCCAGCAGAGGCGGGGGCCGCACAGATACGCAGTATTTT
TRBV28	TRBJ1-5	15	TRBD1	NA	CAGAPGQGSNQPQHF	TGTGCCGGGGCTCCGGGACAGGGGAGCAATCAGCCCCAGCATTTT
TRBV27	TRBJ1-5	15	NA	few	CASSLIGDGYQPQHF	TGTGCCAGCAGTTTAATAGGGGATGGATATCAGCCCCAGCATTTT
TRBV12-3/TRBV12-4	TRBJ1-2	15	TRBD1	many	CASSPNRGRRYGYTF	TGTGCCAGCAGCCCTAACAGGGGGCGACGATATGGCTACACCTTC
TRBV20-1	TRBJ1-5	12	NA	NA	CSARTSNQPQHF	TGCAGTGCTAGGACAAGCAATCAGCCCCAGCATTTT
TRBV5-1	TRBJ1-2	14	NA	NA	CASSPVPGSYGYTF	TGCGCCAGCAGCCCGGTGCCGGGGTCCTATGGCTACACCTTC
TRBV11-3	TRBJ2-7	13	NA	many	CASSPTGRGRQYF	TGTGCCAGCAGCCCCACGGGAAGGGGTCGGCAGTACTTC